These T cell receptor beta chains were read from a single sample in a study of regulatory T cells in long-lasting Graves disease. TCRdb passed the multiplex PCR reads through MiXCR, listing each CDR3 protein once. The repertoire holds about 370,000 distinct CDR3 sequences, with about 16% as singletons. The material was peripheral blood mononuclear cells (PBMCs), obtained at new diagnosis, from a patient treated with antithyroid drugs. The receptors derive from a female donor with Graves disease. CDR3s include the opening cysteine and the closing phenylalanine or tryptophan.

j_gene | len | v_gene | CDR3aa
TRBJ1-1 | 14 | TRBV2 | CASSDSQADTEAFF
TRBJ2-7 | 14 | TRBV7-2 | CASSFGLAIYEQYF
TRBJ1-2 | 14 | TRBV28 | CASRPWTGDYGYTF
TRBJ2-1 | 16 | TRBV19 | CASSIGASGTYNEQFF
TRBJ2-5 | 14 | TRBV2 | CASSEEWGKETQYF
TRBJ2-1 | 17 | TRBV20-1 | CSAKGGGPTQSYNEQFF
TRBJ2-1 | 17 | TRBV6-2/TRBV6-3 | CASRGLGGISSYNEQFF
TRBJ2-2 | 14 | TRBV7-9 | CASSLFQRGGELFF
TRBJ2-3 | 14 | TRBV27 | CASSPWTSTDTQYF
TRBJ2-1 | 15 | TRBV9 | CASSPRDRRDNEQFF
TRBJ2-7 | 15 | TRBV7-2 | CASSFLAGGAYEQYF
TRBJ2-7 | 15 | TRBV6-1 | CASSEVPSGSYEQYF
TRBJ1-5 | 13 | TRBV19 | CATQLNSNQPQHF
TRBJ2-2 | 13 | TRBV19 | CASHGQNTGELFF
TRBJ2-2 | 15 | TRBV7-2 | CASSPQRDGTGELFF
TRBJ1-2 | 11 | TRBV5-4 | CASSYGQGNTF
TRBJ2-2 | 16 | TRBV9 | CASSALSGGGTGELFF
TRBJ2-2 | 15 | TRBV5-1 | CASSLSGSGTGELFF
TRBJ2-7 | 14 | TRBV27 | CASARLAGNYEQYF
TRBJ2-2 | 15 | TRBV3-1 | CASSHRRGNTGELFF
TRBJ1-2 | 12 | TRBV4-2 | CASSPGDHGYTF
TRBJ1-1 | 18 | TRBV20-1 | CSAKKSWGARGIVTEAFF
TRBJ2-7 | 14 | TRBV29-1 | CSVDFGTDAYEQYF
TRBJ1-1 | 13 | TRBV30 | CAWSVRGNTEAFF
TRBJ2-1 | 17 | TRBV24-1 | CATSDARGGSSYNEQFF
TRBJ2-2 | 16 | TRBV6-5 | CASSYSINGGTGELFF
TRBJ1-1 | 15 | TRBV14 | CASSQWDSPNTEAFF
TRBJ1-1 | 13 | TRBV6-2/TRBV6-3 | CATQRTGTAEAFF
TRBJ1-4 | 15 | TRBV7-9 | CASSLQGAYNEKLFF
TRBJ1-5 | 15 | TRBV6-1 | CASRLNQGGNQPQHF
TRBJ2-1 | 12 | TRBV27 | CASSLAGGEQFF
TRBJ1-6 | 14 | TRBV19 | CASSIGGGRSPLHF
TRBJ2-2 | 15 | TRBV9 | CASSVARSNTGELFF
TRBJ2-7 | 14 | TRBV6-1 | CASRTYGASYEQYF
TRBJ2-7 | 14 | TRBV27 | CASRLFDRGLEQYF
TRBJ2-6 | 19 | TRBV12-3/TRBV12-4 | CASSFPGQGFNSGANVLTF
TRBJ2-7 | 16 | TRBV12-3/TRBV12-4 | CASSLRGTGPSYEQYF